These 18 T cell receptor beta chains originate from one sample sequenced in a study of cytomegalovirus exposure and HLA in healthy donors. Primers: 60 Vbeta forward and 13 Jbeta reverse. The data were produced by immunoSEQ multiplex PCR, yet TCRdb's version contains in-frame clones alone and is incomplete. The sample includes roughly 100,000 clones, roughly 77% of them seen just once. The sequenced sample consisted of PBMCs. The source of these receptors is a middle-aged man in good health and CMV-seronegative.

This clone was recorded a few times. The chain uses TRBV6-1 and TRBJ1-2; 11 positions match TRBD1. The CDR3 covers 14 residues. The germline CDR1 and CDR2 sequences are MNHNS and SASEGT. Trimming took 6 bases from V and 4 from J; bases not matched to a gene: 4. As DNA, the CDR3 is TGTGCCAGCAGCCCCGGGACAGGGGGCTATGGCTACACCTTC. It codes for CASSPGTGGYGYTF.

The chain joins TRBV5-1 to TRBJ2-7; 8 bases agree with TRBD1. The CDR3 consists of 13 residues. The ends lost 5 bases at V and 2 bases at J; junction bases unmatched: 3. From germline, CDR1 is SGHRS and CDR2 YFSETQ. Here the CDR3 DNA reads TGCGCCAGCAGATTGACAGGGGCCTACGAGCAGTACTTC. It yields the protein CASRLTGAYEQYF.

V is TRBV5-4 and J is TRBJ2-2, with a possible D match to TRBD2 (7 bases). Per the germline V gene, CDR1 is SGHNT and CDR2 is YYREEE (reference sequence). The CDR3 has 16 amino acids. Trimming cost V 6 bases and J 0 bases, with 15 bases left between them. CDR3 residues: CASTPAGAANTGELFF. Here the CDR3 DNA reads TGTGCCAGCACGCCCGCGGGGGCTGCGAACACCGGGGAGCTGTTTTTT.

This clone was detected only once. V gene TRBV6-6 combines with J gene TRBJ1-2, with TRBD1 matching 7 bases. The CDR3 is made up of 13 amino acids. Germline loops: CDR1 MNHNY, CDR2 SVGAGI (reference sequence). Trimming at V came to 7 bases and at J to 10 bases, leaving 12 bases not matched to a gene. DNA of the CDR3: TGTGCCAGCATAATAAGGGACAGCCGCATCTACACCTTC. Translation gives CASIIRDSRIYTF.

This sequence joins TRBV6-5 and TRBJ1-2; D is possibly TRBD1 (5 bases). The germline gives CDR1 MNHEY, CDR2 SVGAGI. The V and J ends lost 0 bases and 3 bases respectively, with 11 bases between them. CDR3 length equals 15 residues. The CDR3 DNA is TGTGCCAGCAGTTACTCGTGGGGGGACGACTATGGCTACACCTTC. It yields the protein CASSYSWGDDYGYTF.

This chain uses TRBV29-1 with TRBJ2-3; perhaps TRBD2 as D (7 bases). This CDR3 has 15 amino acids. Trimming took off 5 bases at V and 0 bases at J, with 15 bases between the two ends. The germline V gene has CDR1 SQVTM and CDR2 ANQGSEA. CDR3 DNA sequence: TGCAGCGTTTCCTTAGGGGGGGGGAGCACAGATACGCAGTATTTT. The encoded protein is CSVSLGGGSTDTQYF.

J is TRBJ2-1 and V is TRBV5-1; 9 nucleotides align to TRBD1. Trimming cost V 4 bases and J 3 bases; bases outside gene matches: 5. Germline CDR1 reads SGHRS; CDR2 reads YFSETQ. The CDR3 contains 15 residues. In DNA, the CDR3 is TGCGCCAGCAGCGACGGACAGGGGAGCTACAATGAGCAGTTCTTC. It specifies CASSDGQGSYNEQFF.

This sequence joins TRBV15 and TRBJ1-5; no clear D gene. V lost 0 bases, J lost 7 bases, and 16 bases lay in between. Germline V gives CDR1 LNHNV, CDR2 YYDKDF (reference sequence). The CDR3 consists of 16 residues. The DNA of the CDR3 is TGTGCCACCAGCAGAGATATCGGGGAAGGAGAACAGCCCCAGCATTTT. The encoded protein is CATSRDIGEGEQPQHF.

The rearrangement joins TRBV5-1 to TRBJ1-3; the D gene is possibly TRBD1 (5 bases). The CDR3 contains 15 residues. The V gene lost 0 bases and the J gene lost 2 bases, with 9 bases spanning the gap. Germline CDR1 and CDR2: SGHRS and YFSETQ. CDR3 region: CASSLGGTPGNTIYF. The CDR3 nucleotides read TGCGCCAGCAGCTTGGGGGGCACCCCTGGAAACACCATATATTTT.

This chain connects TRBV5-5 to TRBJ1-1; maybe TRBD1 (6 bases). The ends were cut back, 1 base at V and 2 bases at J, with 12 bases in the middle. Germline CDR1 is SGHKS and CDR2 is YYEKEE (reference sequence). The CDR3 extends over 15 amino acids. CDR3 sequence (DNA): TGTGCCAGCAGCTTGATTGGGGGCTTTAACACTGAAGCTTTCTTT. Translating gives CASSLIGGFNTEAFF.

As for this clone: The same CDR3 can be traced to other DNA sequences in this sample. The V gene is TRBV19, the J gene TRBJ2-5; 10 bases map to TRBD2. V was clipped by 5 bases and J by 5 bases; unmatched bases: 2. The V gene's germline CDR1 is LNHDA and CDR2 SQIVND (reference sequence). The CDR3 sequence is 13 residues long. The CDR3 is CASSLLAGETQYF. Written as DNA, the CDR3 is TGTGCCAGTAGTTTACTAGCGGGGGAGACCCAGTACTTC. Combining the CDR3 with reference TRBV19 and TRBJ2-5 gives the whole variable domain DGGITQSPKYLFRKEGQNVTLSCEQNLNHDAMYWYRQDPGQGLRLIYYSQIVNDFQKGDIAEGYSVSREKKESFPLTVTSAQKNPTAFYLCASSLLAGETQYFGPGTRLLVL.

This chain connects TRBV19 to TRBJ2-1, with TRBD2 identical over 9 bases. The CDR3 sequence is 16 residues long. Trimming took 1 base from V and 3 from J; bases not matched to a gene: 4. Looked up from germline, CDR1 is LNHDA and CDR2 is SQIVND (reference sequence). The chain's CDR3 is CASSIVAGGNYNEQFF. DNA for the CDR3: TGTGCCAGTAGTATAGTTGCGGGGGGGAACTACAATGAGCAGTTCTTC. The whole variable domain, remainder taken from reference TRBV19 and TRBJ2-1, is DGGITQSPKYLFRKEGQNVTLSCEQNLNHDAMYWYRQDPGQGLRLIYYSQIVNDFQKGDIAEGYSVSREKKESFPLTVTSAQKNPTAFYLCASSIVAGGNYNEQFFGPGTRLTVL.

The chain couples TRBV18 to TRBJ2-7; 7 bases are shared with TRBD2. V shed 3 bases and J 1 base; nucleotides not matched to a gene: 0. This CDR3 has 13 residues. Germline V gene sequence: CDR1 KGHSH, CDR2 LQKENI. The CDR3 sequence: CASSPGGSYEQYF. In DNA form, the CDR3 reads TGTGCCAGCTCACCGGGAGGGTCCTACGAGCAGTACTTC.

This clone has just a few counts. The rearrangement joins TRBV4-1 to TRBJ2-5; TRBD2 agrees at 11 bases. The germline CDR1 and CDR2 sequences are MGHRA and YSYEKL. J gave up 2 bases and V 5 bases, and 7 bases lay outside the gene matches. This CDR3 has 16 amino acids. The CDR3 DNA is TGCGCCAGCAGCTATCTAGCGGGGGGACCTCAAGAGACCCAGTACTTC. Protein product: CASSYLAGGPQETQYF.

The chain uses TRBV5-4 and TRBJ2-5, with D possibly TRBD1 on 5 matching bases. V lost 3 bases to trimming and J lost 5 bases, with 17 bases between them. The germline V gene encodes CDR1 SGHNT and CDR2 YYREEE (reference sequence). This CDR3 is 15 amino acids long. The CDR3 loop reads CASSWPGQAHETQYF. Written as DNA, the CDR3 is TGTGCCAGCAGCTGGCCAGGACAAGCCCACGAGACCCAGTACTTC.

The sample holds one count of this clone. This chain uses TRBV2 with TRBJ2-5; D might be TRBD1 (6 bases). Trimming removed 7 bases at V and 7 bases at J, with 16 bases between. CDR1 is SNHLY and CDR2 is FYNNEI in the germline V gene. The CDR3 runs to 13 residues. In DNA form, the CDR3 reads TGTGCCAGCAACTACGCGGCACAGGGGACCCAGTACTTC. Its protein product is CASNYAAQGTQYF. Together with reference TRBV2 and TRBJ2-5, the CDR3 gives the full variable domain: EPEVTQTPSHQVTQMGQEVILRCVPISNHLYFYWYRQILGQKVEFLVSFYNNEISEKSEIFDDQFSVERPDGSNFTLKIRSTKLEDSAMYFCASNYAAQGTQYFGPGTRLLVL.

This clone was picked up one time. The V gene is TRBV7-8, the J gene TRBJ2-1; 11 bases align to TRBD2. The length of the CDR3 is 13 residues. CDR1 and CDR2 (germline): SGHVS, FQNEAQ. Germline trimming cut 11 bases from V and 6 bases from J; bases unmatched to any gene: 6. The CDR3 loop is CAGSSGGTNEQFF. CDR3 nucleotides: TGTGCCGGTTCTAGCGGGGGGACCAATGAGCAGTTCTTC.

The V call is TRBV29-1, the J call TRBJ2-3; 7 bases agree with TRBD2. Trimming took 4 bases from V and 5 from J; bases not matched to a gene: 6. From germline, CDR1 is SQVTM and CDR2 ANQGSEA. The CDR3 covers 13 residues. The CDR3 bases are TGCAGCGTTGGGCCAGCGGGGTTAGATACGCAGTATTTT. Protein sequence: CSVGPAGLDTQYF.